Below, 8 T cell receptor beta chains from the same sample are listed, as sequenced in a study of T cells in Graves' hyperthyroidism and ophthalmopathy. What was amplified from RNA transcripts were TCR beta CDR3 regions. The TCR CDR3 was amplified in a first-round RT-PCR using the HTBI primer set. Using its own MiXCR run on the multiplex PCR reads, TCRdb lists one record per CDR3 protein. The table has more than 550,000 distinct CDR3 sequences, over 40% seen once. The sample taken for sequencing was peripheral blood or thyroid tissue (not recorded which). All receptors come from an adult man with Graves' disease, either hyperthyroidism or ophthalmopathy (not recorded which).

The CDR3 reads CASRAGLGTGGDEQYF. CDR3 DNA: TGTGCCAGCAGGGCAGGACTTGGGACAGGGGGCGACGAGCAGTACTTC. J is TRBJ2-7 and V is TRBV7-9; 12 bases fit TRBD1. This CDR3 contains 16 residues. Germline assignment: CDR1 SEHNR and CDR2 FQNEAQ (reference sequence). With V trimmed by 6 bases and J by 5 bases, 11 bases remained unmatched.

This clonotype was seen just once. The chain carries TRBV4-1 and TRBJ1-1, with D maybe TRBD1 (5 bases). V was clipped by 1 base and J by 3 bases, with 15 bases between them. The CDR3 totals 16 residues. The germline gives CDR1 MGHRA, CDR2 YSYEKL. CDR3 sequence (DNA): TGCGCCAGCAGCCAAGGAGTGACAGATAAGTACACTGAAGCTTTCTTT. Translating gives CASSQGVTDKYTEAFF.

This clonotype was picked up many times. The rearrangement uses TRBV2 and TRBJ1-5, with 9 bases lining up with TRBD1. V gave up 5 bases and J gave up 6 bases; unmatched junction bases: 8. Germline loops: CDR1 SNHLY, CDR2 FYNNEI. The CDR3 loop spans 15 amino acids. Here the CDR3 DNA reads TGTGCCAGCAGTAAAGACAGGGGGTACGGTCAGCCCCAGCATTTT. Amino acids: CASSKDRGYGQPQHF. Combining the CDR3 with reference TRBV2 and TRBJ1-5 gives the whole variable domain EPEVTQTPSHQVTQMGQEVILRCVPISNHLYFYWYRQILGQKVEFLVSFYNNEISEKSEIFDDQFSVERPDGSNFTLKIRSTKLEDSAMYFCASSKDRGYGQPQHFGDGTRLSIL.

The chain combines TRBV7-8 with TRBJ1-6; D unclear. V lost 5 bases and J 6 bases, leaving 11 bases between the germline ends. CDR1 SGHVS and CDR2 FQNEAQ come from the germline V gene. The CDR3 extends over 14 amino acids. The CDR3 reads CASSLRRGNSPLHF. CDR3 DNA: TGTGCCAGCAGCCTTCGGCGGGGTAATTCACCCCTCCACTTT. Supplemented by reference TRBV7-8 and TRBJ1-6, the full variable domain reads GAGVSQSPRYKVAKRGQDVALRCDPISGHVSLFWYQQALGQGPEFLTYFQNEAQLDKSGLPSDRFFAERPEGSVSTLKIQRTQQEDSAVYLCASSLRRGNSPLHFGNGTRLTVT.

This clonotype was seen repeatedly, ten times or more. The chain links TRBV7-8 to TRBJ1-5; D unresolved. The germline V gene encodes CDR1 SGHVS and CDR2 FQNEAQ. The V end was cut by 2 bases, the J end by 6 bases, with 5 bases between. The CDR3 is 12 amino acids. The CDR3 nucleotides read TGTGCCAGCAGCTTAATTGGTCAGCCCCAGCATTTT. This translates into CASSLIGQPQHF.

This chain uses TRBV29-1 with TRBJ1-2; the match to TRBD1 covers 9 bases. The CDR3 runs to 13 residues. The germline V gene has CDR1 SQVTM and CDR2 ANQGSEA. Trimming cost V 6 bases and J 7 bases; bases outside gene matches: 9. DNA of the CDR3: TGCAGCGTGACGACAGGGGGAACAGGTGGCTACACCTTC. It encodes CSVTTGGTGGYTF.

Only a few counts were recorded for this clonotype. The V gene is TRBV5-1, the J gene TRBJ2-7; 9 bases map to TRBD1. The trim removed 4 bases at V and 2 bases at J, leaving 4 bases unmatched. The CDR3 contains 14 residues. CDR1 and CDR2 from the germline V gene are SGHRS and YFSETQ. CDR3 loop: CASSIQGAPYEQYF. CDR3 DNA sequence: TGCGCCAGCAGCATACAGGGGGCTCCCTACGAGCAGTACTTC. Supplemented by reference TRBV5-1 and TRBJ2-7, the full variable domain reads KAGVTQTPRYLIKTRGQQVTLSCSPISGHRSVSWYQQTPGQGLQFLFEYFSETQRNKGNFPGRFSGRQFSNSRSEMNVSTLELGDSALYLCASSIQGAPYEQYFGPGTRLTVT.

The V and J genes are TRBV20-1 and TRBJ2-5; TRBD1 or TRBD2 may be the D gene (5 bases each). There are 13 residues in the CDR3. V dropped 1 base and J dropped 9 bases, with 15 bases sitting between them. Germline V CDR1 and CDR2: DFQATT, SNEGSKA (reference sequence). CDR3 amino acids: CSARGVGREPQYF. The CDR3 DNA reads as TGCAGTGCTAGAGGGGTGGGCAGGGAGCCCCAGTACTTC.